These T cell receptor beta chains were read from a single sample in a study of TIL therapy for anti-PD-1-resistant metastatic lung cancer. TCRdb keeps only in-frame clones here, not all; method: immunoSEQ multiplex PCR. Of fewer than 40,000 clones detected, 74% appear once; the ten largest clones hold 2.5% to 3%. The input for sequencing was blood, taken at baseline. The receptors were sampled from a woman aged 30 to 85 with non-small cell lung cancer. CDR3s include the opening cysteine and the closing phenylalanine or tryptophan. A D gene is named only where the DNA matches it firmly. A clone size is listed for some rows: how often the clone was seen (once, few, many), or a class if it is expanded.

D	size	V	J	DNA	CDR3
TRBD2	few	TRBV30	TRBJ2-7	TGTGCCTGGACAGCGGGAGGAGGGAATTCCGAGCAGTACTTC	CAWTAGGGNSEQYF
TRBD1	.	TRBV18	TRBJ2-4	TGTGCCAGCTCACCAACAGGGGCGGACATTCAGTACTTC	CASSPTGADIQYF
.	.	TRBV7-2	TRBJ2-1	TGTGCCAGCAGAAAAACTATCCGGGGCGATGAGCAGTTCTTC	CASRKTIRGDEQFF
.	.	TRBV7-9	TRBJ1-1	TGTGTTATATTAGGGGGTGGGGACACTGAAGCTTTCTTT	CVILGGGDTEAFF
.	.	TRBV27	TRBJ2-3	TGTGCCAGCAGTTTAGGCACAGATACGCAGTATTTT	CASSLGTDTQYF
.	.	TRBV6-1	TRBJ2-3	TGTGCCAGCATTAGGGCTCAGGGTGGTGATACGCAGTATTTT	CASIRAQGGDTQYF
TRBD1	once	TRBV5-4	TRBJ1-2	TGTGCCAGCCGACCGGGATCCGGGACAGGGTACTACTATGGCTACACCTTC	CASRPGSGTGYYYGYTF
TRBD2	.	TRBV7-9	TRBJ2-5	TGTGCCAGCAGCCGGGGACTAGCGCAAGAGACCCAGTACTTC	CASSRGLAQETQYF
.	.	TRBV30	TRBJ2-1	TGTGCCTGGAGGGTCCGGAGCTCCTACAATGAGCAGTTCTTC	CAWRVRSSYNEQFF
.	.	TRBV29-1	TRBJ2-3	TGCAGCGTTGCAGTAGGAGCAGATACGCAGTATTTT	CSVAVGADTQYF
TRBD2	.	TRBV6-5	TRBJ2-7	TGTGCCAGCAGTTACTCGATGACTAGCGAATCTTACGAGCAGTACTTC	CASSYSMTSESYEQYF